Listed here are 31 T cell receptor beta chains from one sample, sequenced in a study of blood T cell repertoires in COVID-19 (dated by TCRdb to about 2020). Libraries were prepared through the immunoSEQ multiplex PCR assay. Held by TCRdb, this immuneACCESS table contains in-frame sequences only and omits some clones. Under half of the omission traces to an unresolved V gene where checked; the cause of the rest is unknown. Counted in this sample were about 330,000 clones; 89% of them appeared once. The ten largest clones add up to 5% to 7% of the sample. Material: peripheral blood. These receptors were collected from a man aged 18 to 30 who had recovered from COVID-19.

The V call is TRBV5-1, the J call TRBJ2-3, with 7 positions matching TRBD2. This CDR3 comprises 14 residues. V lost 2 bases and J lost 3; bases outside the gene matches: 3. Germline values: CDR1 SGHRS, CDR2 YFSETQ. The CDR3 protein is CASSFYSGTDTQYF. The CDR3, as DNA: TGCGCCAGCAGCTTCTATAGCGGGACAGATACGCAGTATTTT.

The CDR3 region is CASSMIPRQGLEKLFF. CDR3 coding DNA: TGTGCCAGTAGTATGATCCCCCGACAGGGACTCGAAAAACTGTTTTTT. The V and J genes are TRBV19 and TRBJ1-4, with 7 bases lining up with TRBD1. The CDR3 is 16 amino acids. The junction had 12 bases not matched to a gene; V was cut back by 3 bases and J by 8 bases. Germline V gene data show CDR1 as LNHDA and CDR2 as SQIVND (reference sequence).

The CDR3 DNA is TGTGCCAGCCAAAGGGGGGGCAGGAGCACAGATACGCAGTATTTT. Its translation: CASQRGGRSTDTQYF. V and J are TRBV19 and TRBJ2-3; D possibly corresponds to TRBD2 (7 bases). V dropped 9 bases and J dropped 0 bases, with 16 bases sitting between them. The CDR3 totals 15 residues. Germline V gene data show CDR1 as LNHDA and CDR2 as SQIVND (reference sequence).

This chain uses TRBV18 with TRBJ2-1; TRBD1 aligns across 7 bases. The CDR3 consists of 13 residues. V shed 4 bases, J shed 6 bases, and the junction held 3 bases outside the gene matches. The germline V gene encodes CDR1 KGHSH and CDR2 LQKENI. The CDR3 sequence is CASSRQGSNEQFF. CDR3 DNA sequence: TGTGCCAGCTCACGACAGGGATCCAATGAGCAGTTCTTC.

The chain employs TRBV9 and TRBJ2-2, with 7 nucleotides matching TRBD1. This CDR3 is 16 amino acids long. CDR1 is SGDLS and CDR2 is YYNGEE in the germline V gene. V lost 4 bases and J lost 0; bases outside the gene matches: 6. CDR3: CASSPDTGANTGELFF. DNA of the CDR3: TGTGCCAGCAGCCCCGACACAGGGGCGAACACCGGGGAGCTGTTTTTT.

The chain carries TRBV18 and TRBJ2-7; TRBD2 might be the D (5 bases). This CDR3 contains 13 residues. V was shortened by 4 bases and J by 7 bases, with 14 bases between the two germline ends. Per the germline V gene, CDR1 is KGHSH and CDR2 is LQKENI. The DNA for the CDR3 is TGTGCCAGCTCACGGGGAGACAATCAGGAGCAGTACTTC. This encodes CASSRGDNQEQYF.

The chain has TRBV5-1 and TRBJ2-7; 7 nucleotides line up with TRBD1. This CDR3 has 14 amino acids. The V gene's germline CDR1 is SGHRS and CDR2 YFSETQ. V lost 4 bases, J lost 0 bases, and 4 bases stayed unmatched. In nucleotides, the CDR3 is TGCGCCAGCAGCCCAGGGGGTTACTCCTACGAGCAGTACTTC. Protein sequence: CASSPGGYSYEQYF.

The chain joins TRBV5-4 to TRBJ1-1; TRBD1 aligns across 7 bases. The CDR3 is 14 residues long. V trimming: 3 bases; J trimming: 3 bases; junction bases outside the gene matches: 5. Germline CDR1 SGHNT, CDR2 YYREEE (reference sequence). CDR3 nucleotides: TGTGCCAGCAGCTATACAGGGGAGGACACTGAAGCTTTCTTT. It specifies CASSYTGEDTEAFF. The variable domain in full, completed from reference TRBV5-4 and TRBJ1-1, reads ETGVTQSPTHLIKTRGQQVTLRCSSQSGHNTVSWYQQALGQGPQFIFQYYREEENGRGNFPPRFSGLQFPNYSSELNVNALELDDSALYLCASSYTGEDTEAFFGQGTRLTVV.

The V and J genes are TRBV10-3 and TRBJ1-4; tentative D call: TRBD1 (5 bases). The V end lost 4 bases, the J end lost 6 bases, and 15 bases lay between the germline ends. The CDR3 contains 15 residues. CDR1 is ENHRY, CDR2 SYGVKD, per germline. CDR3 loop: CAISAAQGLDEKLFF. CDR3 nucleotide sequence: TGTGCCATCAGTGCGGCCCAGGGTCTAGATGAAAAACTGTTTTTT.

This clone came up a few times. The chain couples TRBV6-5 to TRBJ1-3; unclear D gene. Germline V gene data show CDR1 as MNHEY and CDR2 as SVGAGI. Deletions cut 5 bases from V and 0 bases from J, with 8 bases between. The CDR3 has 14 amino acids. The CDR3 nucleotides are TGTGCCAGCAGTCCCTCCCTCTCTGGAAACACCATATATTTT. Amino acid sequence: CASSPSLSGNTIYF.

The chain joins TRBV9 to TRBJ2-1; the match to TRBD2 covers 11 bases. Trimming at V came to 0 bases and at J to 9 bases, leaving 5 bases not matched to a gene. The CDR3 runs to 15 residues. The V gene's germline CDR1 is SGDLS and CDR2 YYNGEE. CDR3 sequence: CASSVDRLAGGEQFF. As DNA, the CDR3 is TGTGCCAGCAGCGTAGATCGGCTAGCGGGGGGTGAGCAGTTCTTC. Full variable domain (missing parts from reference TRBV9 and TRBJ2-1): DSGVTQTPKHLITATGQRVTLRCSPRSGDLSVYWYQQSLDQGLQFLIQYYNGEERAKGNILERFSAQQFPDLHSELNLSSLELGDSALYFCASSVDRLAGGEQFFGPGTRLTVL.

This clone has a single count. Here the CDR3 reads CASSVFAGGNTDTQYF. The CDR3 bases are TGTGCCAGCAGCGTATTTGCAGGGGGGAACACAGATACGCAGTATTTT. The chain is built from TRBV9 and TRBJ2-3; perhaps TRBD1 as D (7 bases). Trimming cost V 1 base and J 2 bases, with 14 bases left between them. Germline CDR1 and CDR2: SGDLS and YYNGEE. This CDR3 comprises 16 residues.

The V gene is TRBV6-5, the J gene TRBJ1-3; D not resolved. The V end was cut by 2 bases, the J end by 8 bases, with 16 bases between. CDR3 size: 15 residues. Germline CDR1 and CDR2: MNHEY and SVGAGI. This CDR3 is CASSYASGTGDTIYF. The CDR3 nucleotides are TGTGCCAGCAGTTACGCATCTGGTACCGGGGACACCATATATTTT.

J is TRBJ2-3 and V is TRBV19; 11 nucleotides match TRBD2. V lost 6 bases, J lost 6 bases, and 23 bases stayed unmatched. The CDR3 contains 20 residues. Looked up from germline, CDR1 is LNHDA and CDR2 is SQIVND (reference sequence). The CDR3 here is CASSRLAGRYIGSGEDTQYF. CDR3 in DNA: TGTGCCAGTAGCCGACTAGCGGGGCGTTATATTGGTAGCGGGGAGGATACGCAGTATTTT.

The V gene is TRBV7-9, the J gene TRBJ2-3; 9 bases match TRBD2. Germline trimming cut 5 bases from V and 10 bases from J; bases unmatched to any gene: 13. This CDR3 is 15 amino acids long. Germline V lookup: CDR1 SEHNR, CDR2 FQNEAQ (reference sequence). The CDR3 sequence: CASSPPPSGERAQYF. The CDR3 DNA reads as TGTGCCAGCAGCCCCCCCCCTAGCGGGGAGAGGGCGCAGTATTTT.

This sequence joins TRBV15 and TRBJ1-4; no clear D. This CDR3 has 12 amino acids. Deletions cut 0 bases from V and 10 bases from J, with 6 bases between. Looked up from germline, CDR1 is LNHNV and CDR2 is YYDKDF (reference sequence). CDR3 nucleotide sequence: TGTGCCACCAGCAGAGATTATAGAAAACTGTTTTTT. Its protein product is CATSRDYRKLFF.

The CDR3: CASSLGQLNSGANVLTF. The CDR3 DNA sequence: TGTGCCAGCAGCTTGGGACAGCTTAACTCTGGGGCCAACGTCCTGACTTTC. V usage is TRBV5-6 and J usage is TRBJ2-6, with a weak D call TRBD1 (5 bases). Germline V gene data show CDR1 as SGHDT and CDR2 as YYEEEE. The V end was cut by 0 bases, the J end by 0 bases, with 10 bases between. The CDR3 length is 17 residues.

The V gene is TRBV7-2, the J gene TRBJ2-5; weak D call: TRBD2 (5 bases). The CDR3 runs 16 residues. Per the germline V gene, CDR1 is SGHTA and CDR2 is FQGNSA. Trimming removed 1 base at V and 5 bases at J, with 17 bases between. CDR3 DNA sequence: TGTGCCAGCAGCTTAGTCGGCGGGCGGGCCGGGGAGACCCAGTACTTC. Translation: CASSLVGGRAGETQYF.

CDR3 amino acids: CASSSPGYNYGYTF. CDR3 bases: TGTGCCAGCAGCTCACCAGGGTATAACTATGGCTACACCTTC. This chain uses TRBV5-5 with TRBJ1-2; D perhaps matches TRBD1 (5 bases). Germline V gene sequence: CDR1 SGHKS, CDR2 YYEKEE (reference sequence). Trimming left V 3 bases short and J 1 base short, with 10 bases between. The CDR3 contains 14 residues.

This clone was observed a single time. The chain links TRBV5-4 to TRBJ1-2; the match to TRBD1 covers 8 bases. Germline V gives CDR1 SGHNT, CDR2 YYREEE (reference sequence). The CDR3 runs to 14 residues. Trimming took 4 bases from V and 2 from J; bases not matched to a gene: 4. The CDR3: CASSHGQGNYGYTF. The DNA of the CDR3 is TGTGCCAGCAGCCACGGACAGGGAAACTATGGCTACACCTTC.

This chain links TRBV5-4 with TRBJ2-4; perhaps TRBD1 as D (5 bases). CDR3 size: 17 residues. V lost 0 bases and J lost 1, with 14 bases in between. CDR1 and CDR2 (germline): SGHNT, YYREEE (reference sequence). The CDR3 DNA reads as TGTGCCAGCAGCTTGGGGGGCGTGAACTTGGCCAAAAACATTCAGTACTTC. Translating gives CASSLGGVNLAKNIQYF.

This chain uses TRBV5-4 with TRBJ2-7; TRBD1 might be the D (6 bases). V lost 4 bases and J 5 bases, leaving 16 bases between the germline ends. The CDR3 sequence is 14 residues long. CDR1 and CDR2 (germline): SGHNT, YYREEE (reference sequence). CDR3 loop: CASSRPSEGDEQYF. The CDR3 nucleotides read TGTGCCAGCAGCCGTCCAAGTGAGGGGGACGAGCAGTACTTC.

This clone was counted once. The rearrangement links TRBV21-1 to TRBJ2-2; the table gives TRBD1 as D, unverified against the DNA. TRBV21-1 is listed as a pseudogene. The CDR3 is 14 amino acids. For the CDR3, the DNA is TGTGCCAGCAGCAAAGCCCAGGGCGACGGGGAGCTGTTTTTT. The encoded protein is CASSKAQGDGELFF.

The chain recombines TRBV4-2 with TRBJ2-2; D is unclear. V lost 0 bases to trimming and J lost 6 bases, with 8 bases between them. CDR3 length: 14 amino acids. Germline values: CDR1 LGHNA, CDR2 YNFKEQ. CDR3 protein: CASSQEQKAGELFF. The DNA of the CDR3 is TGTGCCAGCAGCCAAGAACAGAAGGCCGGGGAGCTGTTTTTT.

The chain recombines TRBV6-1 with TRBJ1-2; TRBD1 agrees at 12 bases. This CDR3 has 14 residues. The germline gives CDR1 MNHNS, CDR2 SASEGT. V was clipped by 3 bases and J by 12 bases; unmatched bases: 8. The CDR3 DNA reads as TGTGCCAGCAGTGAGGGGACAGGGGGCTTCTGGCACACCTTC. This translates into CASSEGTGGFWHTF.

The rearrangement links TRBV6-5 to TRBJ1-1, with TRBD1 identical over 7 bases. The CDR3 runs to 11 residues. The trim removed 6 bases at V and 11 bases at J, leaving 6 bases unmatched. Germline V gene data show CDR1 as MNHEY and CDR2 as SVGAGI. This CDR3 reads CASSKTGRAFF. As DNA, the CDR3 is TGTGCCAGCAGCAAGACAGGGAGGGCTTTCTTT.

The chain employs TRBV4-2 and TRBJ2-2; 10 bases map to TRBD2. From germline, CDR1 is LGHNA and CDR2 YNFKEQ. The J segment lost 5 bases and the V segment lost 3 bases, leaving 3 bases of the junction unmatched. The CDR3 runs to 15 residues. Here the CDR3 reads CASSHGTSETGELFF. CDR3 bases: TGTGCCAGCAGCCACGGGACTAGCGAGACCGGGGAGCTGTTTTTT.

The genes are TRBV9 and TRBJ2-5; 7 nucleotides line up with TRBD1. Germline CDR1 reads SGDLS; CDR2 reads YYNGEE. The CDR3 totals 16 residues. J was trimmed by 2 bases and V by 4 bases; bases with no gene match: 11. The CDR3 protein is CASSSRQGWEQETQYF. CDR3 nucleotide sequence: TGTGCCAGCAGCTCACGACAGGGATGGGAGCAAGAGACCCAGTACTTC.

This chain joins TRBV10-3 and TRBJ2-5, with 12 bases aligning to TRBD2. CDR3 size: 15 residues. V shed 4 bases and J 5 bases; nucleotides not matched to a gene: 5. CDR1 and CDR2 from the germline V gene are ENHRY and SYGVKD. The CDR3 sequence: CAISGLAGVGETQYF. CDR3 DNA: TGTGCCATCAGTGGACTAGCGGGAGTGGGGGAGACCCAGTACTTC.

The chain links TRBV6-5 to TRBJ2-1; TRBD1 matches 9 bases. CDR3 length: 15 residues. With 0 bases clipped from V and 9 bases from J, the junction kept 6 bases outside the gene matches. The germline V gene has CDR1 MNHEY and CDR2 SVGAGI. This chain's CDR3 is CASSYSGQGGGEQFF. CDR3 nucleotides: TGTGCCAGCAGTTACTCGGGACAGGGCGGGGGTGAGCAGTTCTTC.

CDR3 in DNA: TGCGCCAGCAGCCGACGAAAAGGAGATGCCTACAATGAGCAGTTCTTC. It specifies CASSRRKGDAYNEQFF. The chain uses TRBV4-1 and TRBJ2-1; the D is unclear. The CDR3 is made up of 16 amino acids. V gave up 4 bases and J gave up 2 bases, with 15 bases separating them. The germline V gene has CDR1 MGHRA and CDR2 YSYEKL.